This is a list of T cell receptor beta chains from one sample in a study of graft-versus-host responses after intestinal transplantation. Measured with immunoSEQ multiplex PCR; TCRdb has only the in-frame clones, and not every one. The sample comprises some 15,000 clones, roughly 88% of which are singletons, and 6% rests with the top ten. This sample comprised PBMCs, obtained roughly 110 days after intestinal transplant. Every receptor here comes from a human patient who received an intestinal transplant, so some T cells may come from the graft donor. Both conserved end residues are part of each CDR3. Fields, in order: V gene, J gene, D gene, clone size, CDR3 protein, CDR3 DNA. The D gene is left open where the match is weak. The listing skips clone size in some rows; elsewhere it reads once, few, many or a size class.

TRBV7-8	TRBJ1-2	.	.	CASSLEAGNYGYTF	TGTGCCAGCAGCTTAGAGGCCGGTAACTATGGCTACACCTTC
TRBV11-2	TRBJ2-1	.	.	CASSLTAKDRVEQFF	TGTGCCAGCAGCTTAACCGCGAAGGACCGTGTTGAGCAGTTCTTC
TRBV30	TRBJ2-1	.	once	CAWGIYEQFF	TGTGCCTGGGGTATCTATGAGCAGTTCTTC
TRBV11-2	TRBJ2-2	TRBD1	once	CASSLGQGAGELFF	TGTGCCAGCAGCTTAGGACAGGGGGCCGGGGAGCTGTTTTTT
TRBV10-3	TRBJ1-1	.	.	CAISEATPNTEAFF	TGTGCCATCAGTGAGGCGACACCGAACACTGAAGCTTTCTTT
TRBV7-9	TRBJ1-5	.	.	CASSGAEFWPDPQHF	TGTGCCAGCAGCGGGGCGGAATTTTGGCCGGACCCCCAGCATTTT
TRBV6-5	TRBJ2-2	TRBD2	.	CASSYWTSGRAGELFF	TGTGCCAGCAGTTACTGGACTAGCGGGAGGGCCGGGGAGCTGTTTTTT
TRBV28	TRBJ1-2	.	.	CASGLRAEYYGYTF	TGTGCCAGCGGGCTCAGGGCAGAGTACTATGGCTACACCTTC
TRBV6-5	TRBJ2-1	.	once	CASSYSAPRWVNEQFF	TGTGCCAGCAGTTACTCGGCCCCAAGGTGGGTCAATGAGCAGTTCTTC
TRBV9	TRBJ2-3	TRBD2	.	CASSVAGRERADTQYF	TGTGCCAGCAGCGTAGCAGGGCGGGAGCGGGCCGATACGCAGTATTTT
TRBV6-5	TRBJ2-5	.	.	CASTLMFYQETQYF	TGTGCCAGCACTCTAATGTTTTACCAAGAGACCCAGTACTTC
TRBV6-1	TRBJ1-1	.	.	CASSEGLSGTEAFF	TGTGCCAGCAGTGAAGGGCTTTCTGGCACTGAAGCTTTCTTT
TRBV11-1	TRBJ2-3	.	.	CASSSQDTQYF	TGTGCCAGCAGCTCACAAGATACGCAGTATTTT
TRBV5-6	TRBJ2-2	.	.	CASSLTVNTGELFF	TGTGCCAGCAGCTTGACTGTAAACACCGGGGAGCTGTTTTTT
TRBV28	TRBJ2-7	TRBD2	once	CASSSPIIAGPSYEQYF	TGTGCCAGCAGTTCCCCAATTATAGCGGGACCCTCCTACGAGCAGTACTTC
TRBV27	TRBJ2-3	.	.	CASSLRTTSTDTQYF	TGTGCCAGCAGTTTACGGACAACCAGCACAGATACGCAGTATTTT
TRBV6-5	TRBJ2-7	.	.	CASSYSRQWWYYEQYF	TGTGCCAGCAGTTACTCTCGCCAGTGGTGGTACTACGAGCAGTACTTC
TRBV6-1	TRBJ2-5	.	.	CATALLTGKETQYF	TGTGCCACCGCCCTCTTGACAGGAAAAGAGACCCAGTACTTC
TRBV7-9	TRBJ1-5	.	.	CASSLAGPDTMPQHF	TGTGCCAGCAGCTTAGCCGGCCCAGATACTATGCCCCAGCATTTT
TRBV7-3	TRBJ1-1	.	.	CASSLIGPGKDTEAFF	TGTGCCAGCAGCTTAATTGGTCCGGGAAAGGACACTGAAGCTTTCTTT
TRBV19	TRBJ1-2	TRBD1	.	CASSLKTGIYGYTF	TGTGCCAGTAGCCTTAAGACAGGGATCTATGGCTACACCTTC
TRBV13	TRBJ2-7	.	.	CASSLRGGGYEQYF	TGTGCCAGCAGCTTACGTGGAGGGGGCTACGAGCAGTACTTC
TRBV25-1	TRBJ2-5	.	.	CASSGGAPLETQYF	TGTGCCAGCAGTGGTGGTGCCCCCTTGGAGACCCAGTACTTC
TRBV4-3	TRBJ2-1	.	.	CASSPTNSGLYFF	TGCGCCAGCAGCCCTACGAATAGCGGCCTATACTTCTTC
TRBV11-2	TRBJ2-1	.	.	CASSQTSDEQFF	TGTGCCAGCAGCCAAACATCGGATGAGCAGTTCTTC
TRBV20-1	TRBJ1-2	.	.	CSARGDGYTF	TGCAGTGCCCGAGGGGACGGCTACACCTTC
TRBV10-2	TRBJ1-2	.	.	CASSGTAYGYTF	TGCGCCAGCAGTGGGACAGCCTATGGCTACACCTTC
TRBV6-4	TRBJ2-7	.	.	CASSDSDQGEQYF	TGTGCCAGCAGTGACTCGGACCAGGGCGAGCAGTACTTC
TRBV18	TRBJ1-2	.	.	CASSLDSANYGYTF	TGTGCCAGCTCACTAGACAGTGCCAACTATGGCTACACCTTC
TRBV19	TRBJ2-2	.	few	CASSRLTGANTGELFF	TGTGCCAGTAGTAGGTTGACAGGTGCGAACACCGGGGAGCTGTTTTTT
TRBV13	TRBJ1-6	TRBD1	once	CASSFPQADRVYSPLHF	TGTGCCAGCAGCTTCCCTCAGGCCGACAGGGTTTATTCACCCCTCCACTTT
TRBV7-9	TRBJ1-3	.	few	CASSLAASSSGNTIYF	TGTGCCAGCAGCTTAGCGGCGTCGTCCTCTGGAAACACCATATATTTT
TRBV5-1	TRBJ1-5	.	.	CASSSCRGSYQPQHF	TGCGCCAGCAGCTCTTGCCGGGGTTCTTATCAGCCCCAGCATTTT
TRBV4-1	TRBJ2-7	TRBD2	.	CASSQYSPLRLPGTSGSEQYF	TGCGCCAGCAGTCAATACAGCCCTCTACGTTTGCCCGGGACTAGCGGGTCGGAGCAGTACTTC
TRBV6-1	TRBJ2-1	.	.	CASGYSSYNEQFF	TGTGCCAGCGGGTATAGCTCCTACAATGAGCAGTTCTTC
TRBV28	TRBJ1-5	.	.	CASSFFSSTVANQPQHF	TGTGCCAGCAGCTTCTTCAGCTCTACAGTCGCAAATCAGCCCCAGCATTTT
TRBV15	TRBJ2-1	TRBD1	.	CATSAWDSIDEQFF	TGTGCCACCAGCGCGTGGGACAGTATCGATGAGCAGTTCTTC
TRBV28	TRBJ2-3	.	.	CASSFRYTDTQYF	TGTGCCAGCAGTTTTAGGTACACAGATACGCAGTATTTT
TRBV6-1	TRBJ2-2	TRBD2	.	CAIPSGDYTGELFF	TGTGCCATTCCTAGCGGGGATTACACCGGGGAGCTGTTTTTT
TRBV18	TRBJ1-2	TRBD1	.	CASSPTGGVSGGYTF	TGTGCCAGCTCACCGACAGGGGGCGTGAGTGGTGGCTACACCTTC